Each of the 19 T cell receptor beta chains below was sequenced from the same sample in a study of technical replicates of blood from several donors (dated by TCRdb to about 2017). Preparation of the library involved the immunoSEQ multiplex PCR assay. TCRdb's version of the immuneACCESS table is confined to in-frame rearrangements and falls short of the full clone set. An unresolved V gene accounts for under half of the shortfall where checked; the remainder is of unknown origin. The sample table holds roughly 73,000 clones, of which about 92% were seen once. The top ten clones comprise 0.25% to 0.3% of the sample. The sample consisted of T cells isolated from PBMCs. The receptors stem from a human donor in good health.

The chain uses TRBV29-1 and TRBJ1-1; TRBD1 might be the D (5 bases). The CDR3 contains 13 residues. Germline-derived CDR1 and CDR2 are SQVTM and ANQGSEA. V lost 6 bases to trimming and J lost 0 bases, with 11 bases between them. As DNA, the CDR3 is TGCAGCGTCAAGACAGCCATGAACACTGAAGCTTTCTTT. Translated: CSVKTAMNTEAFF.

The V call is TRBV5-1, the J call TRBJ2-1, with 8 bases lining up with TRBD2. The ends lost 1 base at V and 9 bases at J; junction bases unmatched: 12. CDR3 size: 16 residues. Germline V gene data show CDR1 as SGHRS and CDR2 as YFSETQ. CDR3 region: CASSLRVRGGLGEQFF. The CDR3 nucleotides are TGCGCCAGCAGCTTGCGGGTAAGAGGGGGACTAGGTGAGCAGTTCTTC.

CDR3 DNA: TGTGCCAGCAGCTCGTCCGGGACAGCGAACACCGGGGAGCTGTTTTTT. It yields the protein CASSSSGTANTGELFF. The chain is built from TRBV9 and TRBJ2-2, with TRBD1 matching 7 bases. With 4 bases clipped from V and 0 bases from J, the junction kept 6 bases outside the gene matches. The CDR3 spans 16 residues. Per the germline V gene, CDR1 is SGDLS and CDR2 is YYNGEE.

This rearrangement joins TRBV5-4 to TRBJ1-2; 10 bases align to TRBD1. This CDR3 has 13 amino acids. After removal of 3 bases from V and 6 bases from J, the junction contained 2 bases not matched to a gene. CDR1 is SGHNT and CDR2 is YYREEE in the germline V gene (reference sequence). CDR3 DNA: TGTGCCAGCAGCTCCGGGACAGGGGATGGCTACACCTTC. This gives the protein CASSSGTGDGYTF.

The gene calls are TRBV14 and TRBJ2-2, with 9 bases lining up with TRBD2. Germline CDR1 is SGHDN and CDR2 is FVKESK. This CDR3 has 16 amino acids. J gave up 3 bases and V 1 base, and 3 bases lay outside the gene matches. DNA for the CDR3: TGTGCCAGCAGCCAAGCTAGCGGGACTTACACCGGGGAGCTGTTTTTT. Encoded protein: CASSQASGTYTGELFF.

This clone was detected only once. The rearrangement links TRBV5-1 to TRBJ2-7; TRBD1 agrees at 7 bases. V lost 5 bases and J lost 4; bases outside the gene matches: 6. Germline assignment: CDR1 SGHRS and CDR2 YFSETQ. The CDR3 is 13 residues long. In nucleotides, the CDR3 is TGCGCCAGCAGTTATAACAGGGGTTACGAGCAGTACTTC. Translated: CASSYNRGYEQYF.

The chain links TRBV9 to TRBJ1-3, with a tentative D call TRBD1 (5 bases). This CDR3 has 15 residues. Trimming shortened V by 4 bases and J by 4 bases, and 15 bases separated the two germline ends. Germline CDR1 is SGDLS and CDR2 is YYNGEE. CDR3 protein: CASSTPGRSGNTIYF. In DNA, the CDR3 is TGTGCCAGCAGCACCCCAGGGCGCTCGGGAAACACCATATATTTT.

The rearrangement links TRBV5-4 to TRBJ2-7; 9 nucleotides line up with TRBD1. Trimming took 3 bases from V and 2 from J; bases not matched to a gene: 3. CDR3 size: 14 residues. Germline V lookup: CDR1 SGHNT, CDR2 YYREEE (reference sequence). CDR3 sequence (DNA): TGTGCCAGCAGCTCGGACAGGGGAGCCTACGAGCAGTACTTC. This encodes CASSSDRGAYEQYF.

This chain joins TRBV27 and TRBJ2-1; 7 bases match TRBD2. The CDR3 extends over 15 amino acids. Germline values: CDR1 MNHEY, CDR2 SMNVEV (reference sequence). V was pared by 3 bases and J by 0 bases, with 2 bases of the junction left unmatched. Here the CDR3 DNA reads TGTGCCAGCAGTTTTGGCGGGAGCTCCTACAATGAGCAGTTCTTC. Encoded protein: CASSFGGSSYNEQFF.

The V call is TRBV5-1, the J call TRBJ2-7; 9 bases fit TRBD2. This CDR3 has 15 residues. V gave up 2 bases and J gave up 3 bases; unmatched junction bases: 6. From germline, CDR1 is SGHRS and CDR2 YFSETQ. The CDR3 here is CASSFLAGIGYEQYF. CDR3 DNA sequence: TGCGCCAGCAGCTTCCTAGCGGGGATTGGCTACGAGCAGTACTTC.

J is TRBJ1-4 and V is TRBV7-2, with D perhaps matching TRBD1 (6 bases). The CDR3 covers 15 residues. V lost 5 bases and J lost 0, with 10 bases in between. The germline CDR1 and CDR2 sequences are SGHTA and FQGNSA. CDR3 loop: CASSRTASTNEKLFF. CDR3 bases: TGTGCCAGCAGCCGGACAGCGTCAACTAATGAAAAACTGTTTTTT.

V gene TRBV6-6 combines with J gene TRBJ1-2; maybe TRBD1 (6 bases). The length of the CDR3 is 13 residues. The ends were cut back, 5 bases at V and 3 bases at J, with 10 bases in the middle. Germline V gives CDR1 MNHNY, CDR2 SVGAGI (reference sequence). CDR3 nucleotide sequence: TGTGCCAGCAGTATGGACAGATACTATGGCTACACCTTC. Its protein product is CASSMDRYYGYTF.

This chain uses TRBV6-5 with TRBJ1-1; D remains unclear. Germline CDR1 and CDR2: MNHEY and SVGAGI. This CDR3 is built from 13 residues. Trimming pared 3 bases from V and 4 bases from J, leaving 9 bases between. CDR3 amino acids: CASSYTAGTEAFF. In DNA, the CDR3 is TGTGCCAGCAGTTATACCGCGGGCACTGAAGCTTTCTTT.

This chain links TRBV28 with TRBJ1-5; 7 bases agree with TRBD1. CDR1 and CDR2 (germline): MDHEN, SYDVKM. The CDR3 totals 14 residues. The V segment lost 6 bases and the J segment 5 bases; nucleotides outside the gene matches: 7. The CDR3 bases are TGTGCCAGCAGGTTTAGGGGGCTCGATCAGCCCCAGCATTTT. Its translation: CASRFRGLDQPQHF.

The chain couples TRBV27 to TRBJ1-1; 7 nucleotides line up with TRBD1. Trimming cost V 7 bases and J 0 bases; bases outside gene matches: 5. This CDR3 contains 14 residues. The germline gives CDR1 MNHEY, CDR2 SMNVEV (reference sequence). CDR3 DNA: TGTGCCAGCACCCCGGACAGGCTGAACACTGAAGCTTTCTTT. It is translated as CASTPDRLNTEAFF.

The CDR3 region has the DNA TGTGCCAGCAGTGAAGAGAACAGGGGGCGAGGTGAAGCTTTCTTT. Translated, it gives CASSEENRGRGEAFF. V gene TRBV6-1 combines with J gene TRBJ1-1; 9 bases align to TRBD1. Germline assignment: CDR1 MNHNS and CDR2 SASEGT. The CDR3 spans 15 residues. The junction had 7 bases not matched to a gene; V was cut back by 1 base and J by 7 bases.

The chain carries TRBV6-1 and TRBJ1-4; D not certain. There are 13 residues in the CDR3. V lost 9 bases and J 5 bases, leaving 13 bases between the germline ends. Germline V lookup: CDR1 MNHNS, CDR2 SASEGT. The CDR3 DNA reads TGTGCCAGTAGACTCCTCGGCAATGAAAAACTGTTTTTT. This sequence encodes CASRLLGNEKLFF.

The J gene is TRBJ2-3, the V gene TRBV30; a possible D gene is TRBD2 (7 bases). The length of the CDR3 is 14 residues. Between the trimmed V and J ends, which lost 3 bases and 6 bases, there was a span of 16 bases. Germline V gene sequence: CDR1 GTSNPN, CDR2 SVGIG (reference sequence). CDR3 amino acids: CAWSVGGGGDTQYF. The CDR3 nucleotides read TGTGCCTGGAGCGTCGGCGGGGGCGGGGATACGCAGTATTTT.

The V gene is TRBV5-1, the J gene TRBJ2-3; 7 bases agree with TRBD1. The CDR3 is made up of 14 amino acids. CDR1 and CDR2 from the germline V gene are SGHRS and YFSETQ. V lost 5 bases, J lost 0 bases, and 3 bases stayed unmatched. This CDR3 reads CASRGQTSTDTQYF. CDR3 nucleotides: TGCGCCAGCAGGGGACAGACTAGCACAGATACGCAGTATTTT. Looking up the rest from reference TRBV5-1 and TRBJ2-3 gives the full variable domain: KAGVTQTPRYLIKTRGQQVTLSCSPISGHRSVSWYQQTPGQGLQFLFEYFSETQRNKGNFPGRFSGRQFSNSRSEMNVSTLELGDSALYLCASRGQTSTDTQYFGPGTRLTVL.